These 21 T cell receptor beta chains were sequenced from one sample in a study of radiotherapy plus CTLA-4 blockade in lung cancer. Measured with immunoSEQ multiplex PCR; TCRdb has only the in-frame clones, and not every one. Found here are 120,000 or so clones, approximately 84% of them singletons; the top ten hold roughly 5.3%. The material sequenced was peripheral blood, taken from a patient treated with radiotherapy plus ipilimumab. These TCRs come from a human donor with non-small cell lung cancer who had a partial response to radiotherapy plus ipilimumab.

Only one count was recorded for this clone. V usage is TRBV10-3 and J usage is TRBJ1-6; no firm D call. The germline V gene has CDR1 ENHRY and CDR2 SYGVKD. Trimming removed 3 bases from V and 0 bases from J, with 9 bases in between. This CDR3 has 16 amino acids. The CDR3 here is CAISDRSSSYNSPLHF. The CDR3 coding sequence is TGTGCCATCAGTGATCGGTCGAGCTCCTATAATTCACCCCTCCACTTT.

The chain joins TRBV11-2 to TRBJ1-4; 10 bases map to TRBD1. The germline gives CDR1 SGHAT, CDR2 FQNNGV. CDR3 length equals 13 residues. V lost 7 bases, J lost 11 bases, and 7 bases stayed unmatched. The DNA for the CDR3 is TGTGCCAGCACCAGGGACAGGGGAAACAAACTGTTTTTT. As protein: CASTRDRGNKLFF.

The rearrangement links TRBV7-2 to TRBJ2-1; unclear D gene. The V gene lost 5 bases and the J gene lost 0 bases, with 8 bases spanning the gap. The CDR3 covers 14 residues. Germline assignment: CDR1 SGHTA and CDR2 FQGNSA. The CDR3, as DNA: TGTGCCAGCAGCCCTAGAGGCTCCTACAATGAGCAGTTCTTC. This codes for CASSPRGSYNEQFF.

The V and J genes are TRBV27 and TRBJ2-7; D is possibly TRBD1 (8 bases). V shed 4 bases and J shed 3 bases, with 16 bases lying between them. The CDR3 runs to 15 residues. The germline gives CDR1 MNHEY, CDR2 SMNVEV (reference sequence). The CDR3 DNA reads TGTGCCAGCAGTTCCGGACAGGGAGGGTTCTACGAGCAGTACGTC. Protein: CASSSGQGGFYEQYV.

J is TRBJ1-5 and V is TRBV27; 7 nucleotides agree with TRBD1. The trim removed 5 bases at V and 11 bases at J, leaving 18 bases unmatched. Germline CDR1 and CDR2: MNHEY and SMNVEV (reference sequence). CDR3 length: 16 residues. CDR3 coding DNA: TGTGCCAGCAGTGAGGAACAGGGGTGGGGTATCCAGGCCCAGCATTTT. Its translation is CASSEEQGWGIQAQHF.

The chain is built from TRBV19 and TRBJ1-5, with 7 bases lining up with TRBD1. Germline loops: CDR1 LNHDA, CDR2 SQIVND (reference sequence). J was trimmed by 6 bases and V by 1 base; bases with no gene match: 15. CDR3 length: 18 amino acids. In DNA, the CDR3 is TGTGCCAGTAGTATAGCCCCTGGGACAGCGATTAGGATTCAGCCCCAGCATTTT. Amino acid sequence: CASSIAPGTAIRIQPQHF.

The chain has TRBV9 and TRBJ2-3; 10 positions agree with TRBD1. Germline assignment: CDR1 SGDLS and CDR2 YYNGEE. The CDR3 extends over 14 amino acids. V was clipped by 8 bases and J by 1 base; unmatched bases: 4. CDR3 in DNA: TGTGCCAGTTCAGGGACAGGGGGCACAGATACGCAGTATTTT. Translating it yields CASSGTGGTDTQYF.

This clone was seen a single time. The V call is TRBV18, the J call TRBJ2-1, with D unclear. CDR3 size: 13 residues. Trimming took 3 bases from V and 9 from J, leaving 12 bases between them. The V gene's germline CDR1 is KGHSH and CDR2 LQKENI. The CDR3 nucleotides read TGTGCCAGCTCACCCCTACTCACCGGTGAGCAGTTCTTC. This gives the protein CASSPLLTGEQFF.

Only one count was recorded for this clone. This sequence joins TRBV5-4 and TRBJ2-2; 11 bases are a match to TRBD1. CDR1 SGHNT and CDR2 YYREEE come from the germline V gene (reference sequence). This CDR3 is 17 amino acids long. J lost 6 bases, V lost 0 bases, and 7 bases had no gene match. CDR3 residues: CASSLGRTGGAPGELFF. For the CDR3, the DNA is TGTGCCAGCAGCTTGGGCAGGACAGGGGGCGCCCCCGGGGAGCTGTTTTTT.

This chain links TRBV10-3 with TRBJ1-1; 8 bases map to TRBD1. V lost 10 bases to trimming and J lost 7 bases; unmatched junction nucleotides: 14. Germline CDR1 and CDR2: ENHRY and SYGVKD. The CDR3 is 14 residues long. The CDR3 DNA reads as TGTGCCACCCAGCAGGGCGGACAGGGACGTGAAGCTTTCTTT. This codes for CATQQGGQGREAFF.

The chain combines TRBV5-1 with TRBJ2-3; 8 nucleotides align to TRBD2. The CDR3 extends over 14 amino acids. Germline CDR1 SGHRS, CDR2 YFSETQ. V lost 0 bases, J lost 4 bases, and 1 base stayed unmatched. CDR3 amino acids: CASSLGTSSDTQYF. The CDR3, as DNA: TGCGCCAGCAGCTTGGGGACTAGCTCAGATACGCAGTATTTT.

V and J are TRBV2 and TRBJ2-7; 10 positions match TRBD1. The CDR3 sequence is 14 residues long. CDR1 and CDR2 (germline): SNHLY, FYNNEI. With V trimmed by 5 bases and J by 3 bases, 4 bases remained unmatched. Written as DNA, the CDR3 is TGTGCCAGCAGTACCGGGACAGGGGACTACGAGCAGTACTTC. It encodes CASSTGTGDYEQYF.

This sequence joins TRBV5-1 and TRBJ1-2, with TRBD1 identical over 9 bases. The CDR3 sequence is 16 residues long. V dropped 3 bases and J dropped 8; count of bases not matched to a gene: 14. The germline gives CDR1 SGHRS, CDR2 YFSETQ. The CDR3 nucleotides are TGCGCCAGCAGCTCTAACTCCGGGACAGGGTTGGGGGGCTACACCTTC. The encoded protein is CASSSNSGTGLGGYTF.

The J gene is TRBJ1-1, the V gene TRBV7-9; maybe TRBD1 (6 bases). This CDR3 region has 14 residues. V lost 3 bases and J 2 bases, leaving 10 bases between the germline ends. Germline V gives CDR1 SEHNR, CDR2 FQNEAQ (reference sequence). CDR3 DNA sequence: TGTGCCAGCAGCTTTTGGGGGCTAAACACTGAAGCTTTCTTT. Its translation is CASSFWGLNTEAFF.

This clone was found a few times. The chain employs TRBV5-8 and TRBJ1-2; D is perhaps TRBD1 (5 bases). Germline-derived CDR1 and CDR2 are SGHTS and YDEGEE. This CDR3 is 13 amino acids long. Trimming left V 4 bases short and J 4 bases short, with 11 bases between. CDR3 in amino acids: CASSEPGGYGYTF. The CDR3 DNA follows: TGTGCCAGCAGCGAACCGGGGGGCTATGGCTACACCTTC.

This clone has just one count. J is TRBJ2-1 and V is TRBV19; TRBD2 matches 10 bases. The CDR3 runs 15 residues. Trimming removed 9 bases from V and 0 bases from J; junction bases left unmatched: 5. From germline, CDR1 is LNHDA and CDR2 SQIVND (reference sequence). The CDR3 protein is CASRSGRGSYNEQFF. The CDR3 nucleotides are TGTGCCAGCAGGAGCGGGAGGGGCTCCTACAATGAGCAGTTCTTC.

The genes are TRBV7-3 and TRBJ2-3, with 8 bases fitting TRBD2. The germline CDR1 and CDR2 sequences are SGHTA and FQGTGA. The CDR3 loop spans 14 amino acids. V trimming: 6 bases; J trimming: 2 bases; junction bases outside the gene matches: 4. The CDR3 DNA reads TGTGCCAGCAGTACGACTAGCGACACAGATACGCAGTATTTT. It yields the protein CASSTTSDTDTQYF.

The J gene is TRBJ1-2, the V gene TRBV28, with 11 bases fitting TRBD1. The length of the CDR3 is 14 residues. The germline V gene has CDR1 MDHEN and CDR2 SYDVKM. With 6 bases clipped from V and 6 bases from J, the junction kept 6 bases outside the gene matches. This CDR3 reads CASRSGQGADGYTF. CDR3 sequence (DNA): TGTGCCAGCAGGTCCGGACAGGGGGCGGATGGCTACACCTTC.

This clone was counted between two and nine times. J is TRBJ2-1 and V is TRBV6-5, with 8 bases lining up with TRBD2. The CDR3 extends over 14 amino acids. Per the germline V gene, CDR1 is MNHEY and CDR2 is SVGAGI. V gave up 6 bases and J gave up 8 bases; unmatched junction bases: 9. CDR3 in DNA: TGTGCCAGCAGCGGGACTAGTTTTTCGGATGAGCAGTTCTTC. This sequence encodes CASSGTSFSDEQFF.

The gene calls are TRBV7-6 and TRBJ1-3; no reliable D call. This CDR3 has 15 residues. CDR1 SGHVS and CDR2 FNYEAQ come from the germline V gene. V lost 0 bases and J lost 4, with 10 bases in between. The CDR3 here is CASSLAGSRGNTIYF. In DNA form, the CDR3 reads TGTGCCAGCAGCTTAGCGGGCAGTCGCGGAAACACCATATATTTT.

The J gene is TRBJ2-5, the V gene TRBV5-1; D may be TRBD1 (6 bases). V lost 0 bases, J lost 5 bases, and 8 bases lay in between. CDR3 length: 13 residues. The germline CDR1 and CDR2 sequences are SGHRS and YFSETQ. Here the CDR3 DNA reads TGCGCCAGCAGCTTGGGTCAGGGGGAGACCCAGTACTTC. Translating it yields CASSLGQGETQYF.